This T cell receptor beta chain was captured by sequencing in a study of OX40 agonist ivuxolimab in advanced cancers. At the level of the study: The dose of intravenous ivuxolimab that patients received every 2 weeks ranged from 0.01 to 10 mg/kg.

Germline V gene sequence: CDR1 WNHNN, CDR2 SYGVQD (reference sequence). V trimming: 3 bases; J trimming: 6 bases; junction bases outside the gene matches: 10. The CDR3 is 18 residues long. Worth noting for this clone: Its antigen is still unknown.

Repertoires were generated with immunoSEQ multiplex PCR, while TCRdb's copy carries only in-frame clones and drops some. The data hold more than 45,000 clones, with around 82% observed a single time. General study points: Among T cells, CD8+ cells averaged more expanded clones than CD4+ cells.

Material: CD4+ or CD8+ T cells sorted from blood, obtained in a trial of the OX40 agonist ivuxolimab. The TCR was taken from an adult with an advanced solid tumor such as melanoma, head and neck, liver or kidney cancer. The chain couples TRBV10-1 to TRBJ2-1; 14 bases match TRBD2. CDR3 nucleotide sequence: TGCGCCAGCAGTGAACGTCCCGGGACTAGCGGGAGCGGCAATGAGCAGTTCTTC. Its translation: CASSERPGTSGSGNEQFF.